Following are 22 T cell receptor beta chains from one sample sequenced in a study of siplizumab effects on memory and regulatory T cells. Generated by immunoSEQ multiplex PCR, the TCRdb table keeps only in-frame clones and is missing some. The sample lists some 100,000 clones; 92% were seen once. Material for sequencing was Tregs sorted from blood. These receptors all come from a human donor in good health.

The chain links TRBV27 to TRBJ2-2; D possibly corresponds to TRBD2 (6 bases). CDR3 size: 14 residues. Deletions cut 7 bases from V and 8 bases from J, with 17 bases between. The V gene's germline CDR1 is MNHEY and CDR2 SMNVEV (reference sequence). CDR3 DNA: TGTGCCAGCACCCGGGTGGAGGGGTCGGGGGAGCTGTTTTTT. It codes for CASTRVEGSGELFF.

The chain employs TRBV5-1 and TRBJ2-3; TRBD2 aligns across 12 bases. J was trimmed by 4 bases and V by 0 bases; bases with no gene match: 12. The germline gives CDR1 SGHRS, CDR2 YFSETQ. This CDR3 spans 19 amino acids. In nucleotides, the CDR3 is TGCGCCAGCAGCTTGGCCCGCCTAGCGGGAGGGCCCAGAGCAGATACGCAGTATTTT. Amino acids: CASSLARLAGGPRADTQYF.

This rearrangement joins TRBV5-4 to TRBJ2-7, with D maybe TRBD2 (6 bases). The CDR3 extends over 13 amino acids. The germline V gene has CDR1 SGHNT and CDR2 YYREEE (reference sequence). Between the trimmed V and J ends, which lost 7 bases and 0 bases, there was a span of 11 bases. Written as DNA, the CDR3 is TGTGCCAGCTGGAGGGACGACTCCTACGAGCAGTACTTC. Amino acid sequence: CASWRDDSYEQYF.

This chain joins TRBV5-1 and TRBJ2-5; D is possibly TRBD2 (6 bases). This CDR3 has 16 amino acids. V lost 4 bases, J lost 5 bases, and 21 bases lay in between. The germline V gene has CDR1 SGHRS and CDR2 YFSETQ. In DNA, the CDR3 is TGCGCCAGCAGCAACACTAGCTTTCTGAGTCGCGAGACCCAGTACTTC. Translation: CASSNTSFLSRETQYF.

This sequence joins TRBV9 and TRBJ2-5; 12 bases align to TRBD2. The V gene end was trimmed by 4 bases and the J gene end by 1 base; junction bases not matched to a gene: 23. Looked up from germline, CDR1 is SGDLS and CDR2 is YYNGEE. The CDR3 runs to 22 residues. The CDR3 bases are TGTGCCAGCAGCCCACGGACGAACCAGACTAGCGGGAGAGCCTCGTCCCAAGAGACCCAGTACTTC. Translation: CASSPRTNQTSGRASSQETQYF.

This chain joins TRBV6-6 and TRBJ2-2; 9 bases match TRBD1. This CDR3 is 15 amino acids long. J lost 3 bases, V lost 6 bases, and 5 bases had no gene match. Germline V CDR1 and CDR2: MNHNY, SVGAGI (reference sequence). CDR3: CASRPRDRDTGELFF. CDR3 nucleotide sequence: TGTGCCAGCAGACCCCGGGACAGGGACACCGGGGAGCTGTTTTTT.

V gene TRBV2 combines with J gene TRBJ1-1; 9 nucleotides agree with TRBD1. The V gene end was trimmed by 5 bases and the J gene end by 8 bases; junction bases not matched to a gene: 6. The CDR3 sequence is 13 residues long. Germline V lookup: CDR1 SNHLY, CDR2 FYNNEI. The CDR3: CASSRQGETEAFF. CDR3 nucleotides: TGTGCCAGCAGTCGACAGGGGGAGACAGAAGCTTTCTTT.

The chain carries TRBV6-5 and TRBJ2-1; 13 bases are a match to TRBD2. Germline CDR1 and CDR2: MNHEY and SVGAGI. This CDR3 comprises 14 residues. The trim removed 6 bases at V and 9 bases at J, leaving 5 bases unmatched. DNA for the CDR3: TGTGCCAGCAGAGGGACTAGCGGGATTCGTGAGCAGTTCTTC. Its translation: CASRGTSGIREQFF.

This clone was found once. The genes are TRBV15 and TRBJ2-3; no clear D. The CDR3 has 17 residues. Trimming pared 1 base from V and 4 bases from J, leaving 18 bases between. Germline-derived CDR1 and CDR2 are LNHNV and YYDKDF (reference sequence). CDR3 DNA sequence: TGTGCCACCAGCAGAGCTTATGGCAACCCGCGCGCAGATACGCAGTATTTT. Amino acids: CATSRAYGNPRADTQYF.

CDR3 amino acids: CASSLPRGGGPLSGELFF. CDR3 DNA: TGTGCCAGCAGCCTTCCAAGGGGGGGAGGCCCCTTATCCGGGGAGCTGTTTTTT. The J gene is TRBJ2-2, the V gene TRBV7-3; a weak D match, TRBD2 (7 bases). CDR1 and CDR2 from the germline V gene are SGHTA and FQGTGA. This CDR3 contains 18 residues. V lost 5 bases, J lost 6 bases, and 25 bases lay in between.

The V gene is TRBV6-1, the J gene TRBJ1-2; D perhaps matches TRBD1 (5 bases). The length of the CDR3 is 14 residues. Trimming pared 8 bases from V and 0 bases from J, leaving 13 bases between. Germline V gene data show CDR1 as MNHNS and CDR2 as SASEGT. The CDR3: CASRRGAANYGYTF. DNA for the CDR3: TGTGCCAGCCGTCGAGGGGCCGCTAACTATGGCTACACCTTC.

The V and J genes are TRBV19 and TRBJ2-5; D unresolved. V gave up 0 bases and J gave up 5 bases, with 16 bases separating them. The CDR3 runs to 16 residues. Per the germline V gene, CDR1 is LNHDA and CDR2 is SQIVND (reference sequence). The CDR3 nucleotides are TGTGCCAGTAGTATAGATACGCCGGGTGACTGGGAGACCCAGTACTTC. Translated, it gives CASSIDTPGDWETQYF.

The rearrangement joins TRBV6-1 to TRBJ2-2, with 8 nucleotides matching TRBD2. The V gene end was trimmed by 6 bases and the J gene end by 4 bases; junction bases not matched to a gene: 10. The CDR3 has 16 residues. The germline V gene encodes CDR1 MNHNS and CDR2 SASEGT. The CDR3 sequence is CASRETPGLGTGELFF. CDR3 nucleotide sequence: TGTGCCAGCAGAGAAACCCCGGGACTAGGCACCGGGGAGCTGTTTTTT.

About this clone: The same CDR3 can be traced to other DNA sequences in this sample. V usage is TRBV7-6 and J usage is TRBJ2-7; D ambiguous. The CDR3 is 13 residues long. Germline V lookup: CDR1 SGHVS, CDR2 FNYEAQ. V shed 1 base and J shed 6 bases, with 10 bases lying between them. This CDR3 is CASSLDLDSEQYF. The CDR3 nucleotides are TGTGCCAGCAGCTTAGATCTGGATTCCGAGCAGTACTTC. Variable domain in full (rest from reference TRBV7-6 and TRBJ2-7): GAGVSQSPRYKVTKRGQDVALRCDPISGHVSLYWYRQALGQGPEFLTYFNYEAQQDKSGLPNDRFSAERPEGSISTLTIQRTEQRDSAMYRCASSLDLDSEQYFGPGTRLTVT.

The V call is TRBV5-5, the J call TRBJ2-5, with D hard to call. Germline loops: CDR1 SGHKS, CDR2 YYEKEE (reference sequence). This CDR3 has 14 residues. Between the trimmed V and J ends, which lost 4 bases and 0 bases, there was a span of 10 bases. In DNA form, the CDR3 reads TGTGCCAGCAGCCCACAAGGTTACCAAGAGACCCAGTACTTC. Protein product: CASSPQGYQETQYF.

This clone occurred once. This chain joins TRBV18 and TRBJ2-7, with D possibly TRBD2 on 5 matching bases. Trimming removed 6 bases at V and 0 bases at J, with 9 bases between. Germline V gives CDR1 KGHSH, CDR2 LQKENI. The CDR3 sequence is 13 residues long. The CDR3: CASSGVNSYEQYF. The DNA for the CDR3 is TGTGCCAGCTCCGGGGTGAACTCCTACGAGCAGTACTTC.

V and J are TRBV15 and TRBJ1-3, with no clear D. The CDR3 has 13 amino acids. V was shortened by 6 bases and J by 3 bases, with 9 bases between the two germline ends. Germline lookup yields CDR1 LNHNV and CDR2 YYDKDF (reference sequence). The CDR3: CATRQLGGNTIYF. Here the CDR3 DNA reads TGTGCCACCAGGCAGTTGGGTGGAAACACCATATATTTT.

The chain has TRBV4-1 and TRBJ1-5, with D hard to call. CDR3 length: 15 amino acids. Germline lookup yields CDR1 MGHRA and CDR2 YSYEKL. Between the trimmed V and J ends, which lost 0 bases and 2 bases, there was a span of 8 bases. The CDR3 loop is CASSQEGYGNQPQHF. Written as DNA, the CDR3 is TGCGCCAGCAGCCAAGAGGGTTATGGCAATCAGCCCCAGCATTTT.

This clone was counted many times. J is TRBJ2-5 and V is TRBV20-1, with a tentative D call TRBD1 (6 bases). The CDR3 covers 11 residues. CDR1 and CDR2 from the germline V gene are DFQATT and SNEGSKA (reference sequence). V was clipped by 8 bases and J by 2 bases, with 9 bases between them. The CDR3 nucleotides read TGCAGTCTGGACAGTCAAGAGACCCAGTACTTC. Its protein is CSLDSQETQYF.

This clone appeared a single time. The gene calls are TRBV5-4 and TRBJ2-1, with 10 bases aligning to TRBD2. The CDR3 runs 15 residues. Germline CDR1 and CDR2: SGHNT and YYREEE (reference sequence). V shed 1 base and J 6 bases; nucleotides not matched to a gene: 4. The CDR3 loop is CASSLQREGRNEQFF. CDR3 nucleotides: TGTGCCAGCAGCTTGCAGCGGGAGGGCCGCAATGAGCAGTTCTTC.

This rearrangement joins TRBV2 to TRBJ2-5; 10 bases match TRBD2. J gave up 4 bases and V 4 bases, and 3 bases lay outside the gene matches. The CDR3 consists of 14 residues. From germline, CDR1 is SNHLY and CDR2 FYNNEI. The CDR3 sequence is CASSASGSPETQYF. CDR3 bases: TGTGCCAGCAGTGCTAGCGGGAGCCCAGAGACCCAGTACTTC.

This clone was counted a few times. The chain carries TRBV5-5 and TRBJ1-1; no definite D call. Between the trimmed V and J ends, which lost 3 bases and 4 bases, there was a span of 4 bases. CDR3 length: 11 amino acids. Germline CDR1 SGHKS, CDR2 YYEKEE (reference sequence). The CDR3 loop reads CASSYITEAFF. The CDR3 coding sequence is TGTGCCAGCAGCTACATCACTGAAGCTTTCTTT. The full variable domain, with the rest looked up from reference TRBV5-5 and TRBJ1-1, is DAGVTQSPTHLIKTRGQQVTLRCSPISGHKSVSWYQQVLGQGPQFIFQYYEKEERGRGNFPDRFSARQFPNYSSELNVNALLLGDSALYLCASSYITEAFFGQGTRLTVV.